A selection of T cell receptor beta chains follows, all from one sample in a study of T cell responses to AZD1222 COVID-19 vaccine. This table comes from immunoSEQ multiplex PCR, and its TCRdb copy is limited to in-frame clones, with some not included. Among 100,000 to 150,000 clones listed, 88% were seen once. Here the sequenced sample was peripheral blood, taken on day 0 of AZD1222 vaccination. The receptors stem from an adult in good health. The CDR3 runs from the conserved cysteine through the conserved F or W.

J gene | V gene | CDR3 protein
TRBJ2-1 | TRBV7-8 | CASSPDQGGREQFF
TRBJ1-5 | TRBV19 | CASSIYSSNQPQHF
TRBJ1-3 | TRBV3-1/TRBV3-2 | CASSQDPSPGQGPTGNTIYF
TRBJ2-6 | TRBV10-3 | CAISEGDGRPGANVLTF
TRBJ2-1 | TRBV14 | CASSQLTSGSWSSYNEQFF
TRBJ2-7 | TRBV12-3/TRBV12-4 | CASSRGGYEQYF
TRBJ2-1 | TRBV9 | CASSVGSGGGSYNEQFF
TRBJ1-5 | TRBV6-6 | CASSYVAESNQPQHF
TRBJ2-5 | TRBV30 | CAWSVLRGRETQYF
TRBJ1-5 | TRBV6-5 | CASSYSAGNVQPQHF
TRBJ1-2 | TRBV7-9 | CASSLDEGLNYGYTF
TRBJ2-7 | TRBV6-2/TRBV6-3 | CASSGTPTDLTYEQYF
TRBJ1-2 | TRBV19 | CASSHDRRVDGYTF
TRBJ1-2 | TRBV28 | CASSVGTSGYTF
TRBJ1-2 | TRBV18 | CASSPRGQGAEGYTF
TRBJ1-1 | TRBV6-2/TRBV6-3 | CASSYGGYTEAFF
TRBJ2-7 | TRBV27 | CASSFRGTGTSGIYEQYF
TRBJ2-1 | TRBV9 | CASSAWTSGRRDEQFF
TRBJ2-1 | TRBV10-3 | CAISDGGEEPNEQFF
TRBJ2-5 | TRBV11-2 | CASSLRRETQYF
TRBJ2-5 | TRBV4-3 | CASSPQAGGPTPQKTQYF
TRBJ1-1 | TRBV21-1 | CADGQTMNTEAFF
TRBJ1-5 | TRBV15 | CATSPSHSNQPQHF
TRBJ2-1 | TRBV3-1/TRBV3-2 | CASSQRSSGRYNEQFF
TRBJ2-7 | TRBV5-5 | CASSLTGGLFSEQYF
TRBJ1-3 | TRBV30 | CAWGRQGFSGNTIYF
TRBJ1-2 | TRBV10-3 | CAITPGKEAGYGYTF
TRBJ2-7 | TRBV10-3 | CAISEGPPGEQYF
TRBJ2-5 | TRBV24-1 | CATSDLPQETQYF